These 29 T cell receptor beta chains were sequenced from one sample in a study of post-analysis software for immune sequencing data. Researchers reported that TCR beta cDNA libraries carried unique molecular identifiers. Using its own MiXCR run on the PCR reads, TCRdb lists one record per CDR3 protein. The data contain hundreds of thousands of distinct CDR3 sequences, approximately 59% of them singletons. Study results and caveats: Several TRBV segments (TRBV5-6, TRBV5-1 and TRBV20-1 among them) occurred more frequently in patients than in controls.

Their target antigens are unknown. The source material was blood. The receptors were gathered from a girl aged 2-10 years with multiple sclerosis.

Only one count was recorded for this clonotype. The V call is TRBV27, the J call TRBJ1-2, with D maybe TRBD1 (5 bases). Trimming pared 2 bases from V and 4 bases from J, leaving 8 bases between. The germline gives CDR1 MNHEY, CDR2 SMNVEV (reference sequence). There are 13 residues in the CDR3. The CDR3 nucleotides read TGTGCCAGCAGTTTAAAAACAGGCTATGGCTACACCTTC. Translated: CASSLKTGYGYTF.

This clonotype was detected only a few times. The chain has TRBV5-1 and TRBJ2-1, with 10 bases identical to TRBD2. Germline loops: CDR1 SGHRS, CDR2 YFSETQ. Trimming at V came to 2 bases and at J to 9 bases, leaving 8 bases not matched to a gene. CDR3 size: 15 residues. In nucleotides, the CDR3 is TGCGCCAGCAGCTTCGCGGCTAGCGGGAGCTCTGAGCAGTTCTTC. Translating gives CASSFAASGSSEQFF.

The J gene is TRBJ2-3, the V gene TRBV29-1; maybe TRBD1 (5 bases). The CDR3 consists of 15 residues. Trimming left V 1 base short and J 1 base short, with 12 bases between. Germline V lookup: CDR1 SQVTM, CDR2 ANQGSEA. This CDR3 is CSVEVGARGTDTQYF. CDR3 in DNA: TGCAGCGTTGAAGTTGGGGCCCGGGGCACAGATACGCAGTATTTT.

This clonotype was seen a few times. The CDR3 region has the DNA TGTGCCAGCAGCGGCTACAGGGGAAGGAATGAAAAACTGTTTTTT. Translation: CASSGYRGRNEKLFF. The V and J genes are TRBV11-2 and TRBJ1-4; 7 bases fit TRBD1. Germline loops: CDR1 SGHAT, CDR2 FQNNGV. J gave up 5 bases and V 5 bases, and 8 bases lay outside the gene matches. The CDR3 length is 15 residues.

CDR3 DNA sequence: TGTGCCAGCAGCTTCGGGACTAGCGGGAACACAGATACGCAGTATTTT. As protein: CASSFGTSGNTDTQYF. The V and J genes are TRBV5-6 and TRBJ2-3, with 13 bases matching TRBD2. The CDR3 is 16 residues long. V was pared by 2 bases and J by 2 bases, with 2 bases of the junction left unmatched. CDR1 and CDR2 (germline): SGHDT, YYEEEE.

This clonotype was detected only a few times. The J gene is TRBJ2-7, the V gene TRBV7-9; no firm D call. The germline V and J ends were trimmed by 0 bases and 2 bases, with 8 bases remaining between them. CDR3 length: 14 amino acids. The germline gives CDR1 SEHNR, CDR2 FQNEAQ (reference sequence). Here the CDR3 reads CASSLADPPYEQYF. The CDR3 nucleotides read TGTGCCAGCAGCTTAGCGGACCCCCCCTACGAGCAGTACTTC.

The chain couples TRBV7-2 to TRBJ2-1; D is tentatively TRBD1 or TRBD2 (5 bases each). Between the trimmed V and J ends, which lost 5 bases and 0 bases, there was a span of 14 bases. The CDR3 contains 16 residues. In germline, CDR1 is SGHTA, CDR2 FQGNSA. Here the CDR3 DNA reads TGTGCCAGCAGCCCCCCCGGGGCTTACTCCTACAATGAGCAGTTCTTC. Encoded protein: CASSPPGAYSYNEQFF.

The chain employs TRBV27 and TRBJ2-7; D unclear. The germline V gene has CDR1 MNHEY and CDR2 SMNVEV (reference sequence). The CDR3 contains 14 residues. Trimming left V 4 bases short and J 2 bases short, with 12 bases between. The CDR3 here is CASSSVRNAYEQYF. CDR3 nucleotide sequence: TGTGCCAGCAGTTCTGTACGGAACGCCTACGAGCAGTACTTC.

This chain links TRBV10-3 with TRBJ2-5; 12 bases match TRBD2. The CDR3 contains 14 residues. After removal of 10 bases from V and 1 base from J, the junction contained 4 bases not matched to a gene. Germline V gene lookup returns CDR1 ENHRY and CDR2 SYGVKD. The CDR3 coding sequence is TGTGCCAGTCGGACTAGCGGGGTCCAAGAGACCCAGTACTTC. This translates into CASRTSGVQETQYF.

There are a few counts of this clonotype. V usage is TRBV5-1 and J usage is TRBJ2-3; the match to TRBD2 covers 7 bases. The ends lost 0 bases at V and 8 bases at J; junction bases unmatched: 12. This CDR3 has 16 residues. Looked up from germline, CDR1 is SGHRS and CDR2 is YFSETQ. CDR3 DNA: TGCGCCAGCAGCTTGGTGGTAGTGGGAGGGCCACGTACGCAGTATTTT. This gives the protein CASSLVVVGGPRTQYF. The complete variable domain, with remaining parts taken from reference TRBV5-1 and TRBJ2-3, reads KAGVTQTPRYLIKTRGQQVTLSCSPISGHRSVSWYQQTPGQGLQFLFEYFSETQRNKGNFPGRFSGRQFSNSRSEMNVSTLELGDSALYLCASSLVVVGGPRTQYFGPGTRLTVL.

In this sample, this clonotype turned up a few times. The V and J genes are TRBV7-9 and TRBJ2-3; TRBD2 matches at 8 bases. CDR1 is SEHNR, CDR2 FQNEAQ, per germline (reference sequence). Trimming took 2 bases from V and 5 from J; bases not matched to a gene: 6. This CDR3 contains 15 residues. CDR3 amino acids: CASSLNVLAGDTQYF. CDR3 in DNA: TGTGCCAGCAGCTTAAATGTGCTAGCGGGAGATACGCAGTATTTT.

The V and J genes are TRBV12-5 and TRBJ2-1; no firm D call. This CDR3 is built from 16 residues. Looked up from germline, CDR1 is LGHNT and CDR2 is FRNRAP. The ends were cut back, 1 base at V and 1 base at J, with 11 bases in the middle. The CDR3 protein is CASGLAPGGSYNEQFF. Written as DNA, the CDR3 is TGTGCTAGTGGTTTGGCCCCCGGCGGATCCTACAATGAGCAGTTCTTC.

This chain uses TRBV20-1 with TRBJ2-7; D ambiguous. Germline CDR1 is DFQATT and CDR2 is SNEGSKA (reference sequence). Trimming took 8 bases from V and 6 from J, leaving 20 bases between them. This CDR3 region has 13 residues. The CDR3 here is CSTRPGSPPEQYF. CDR3 in DNA: TGCAGTACTCGTCCCGGATCCCCTCCCGAGCAGTACTTC.

This clonotype has a handful of counts. The chain carries TRBV12-5 and TRBJ2-3; 8 nucleotides line up with TRBD2. CDR3 length equals 15 residues. With 7 bases clipped from V and 0 bases from J, the junction kept 6 bases outside the gene matches. Per the germline V gene, CDR1 is LGHNT and CDR2 is FRNRAP. The CDR3 here is CASARLALSTDTQYF. CDR3 in DNA: TGTGCTAGTGCCCGACTAGCGTTGAGCACAGATACGCAGTATTTT.

The chain recombines TRBV9 with TRBJ2-1, with 8 nucleotides matching TRBD2. The J segment lost 8 bases and the V segment lost 4 bases, leaving 5 bases of the junction unmatched. This CDR3 is built from 13 residues. The germline V gene encodes CDR1 SGDLS and CDR2 YYNGEE. CDR3 in DNA: TGTGCCAGCAGCCGGGAGGGGTTCGATGAGCAGTTCTTC. The encoded protein is CASSREGFDEQFF.

There are a few counts of this clonotype. The genes are TRBV15 and TRBJ2-1; TRBD1 or TRBD2 may be the D gene (5 bases each). The CDR3 has 16 residues. Trimming took 4 bases from V and 4 from J, leaving 17 bases between them. Germline V CDR1 and CDR2: LNHNV, YYDKDF (reference sequence). In DNA, the CDR3 is TGTGCCACCAGCAATCTAAGTGAGGGGATATACAATGAGCAGTTCTTC. This codes for CATSNLSEGIYNEQFF.

This sequence joins TRBV20-1 and TRBJ2-3; no definite D call. Germline loops: CDR1 DFQATT, CDR2 SNEGSKA (reference sequence). With 4 bases removed from V and 4 bases from J, the gap between germline ends came to 12 bases. CDR3 size: 13 residues. CDR3 DNA sequence: TGCAGTGCTATTGACCGCCTTGCAGATACGCAGTATTTT. This codes for CSAIDRLADTQYF.

The CDR3 bases are TGCAGCGTGGGACAGGGCCCCTATGGCTACACCTTC. Protein product: CSVGQGPYGYTF. The chain couples TRBV29-1 to TRBJ1-2; 9 nucleotides line up with TRBD1. V was pared by 6 bases and J by 4 bases, with 3 bases of the junction left unmatched. The CDR3 totals 12 residues. Germline V gives CDR1 SQVTM, CDR2 ANQGSEA.

The gene calls are TRBV27 and TRBJ2-7, with 8 bases that match TRBD1. The J call may be incorrect, as the DNA end agrees better with TRBJ2-5. Germline CDR1 reads MNHEY; CDR2 reads SMNVEV (reference sequence). The CDR3 is 16 amino acids. CDR3 nucleotide sequence: TGTGCCAGCAGTAACCCGACGGGGACAGGCCTAGAGACCCAGTACTTC. It encodes CASSNPTGTGLETQYF.

The chain combines TRBV7-9 with TRBJ1-1, with no clear D. Germline-derived CDR1 and CDR2 are SEHNR and FQNEAQ (reference sequence). V lost 7 bases, J lost 0 bases, and 15 bases lay in between. The CDR3 has 15 amino acids. CDR3 sequence (DNA): TGTGCCAGCAACACTTTTGGGAGAATGAACACTGAAGCTTTCTTT. This gives the protein CASNTFGRMNTEAFF.

The V call is TRBV5-1, the J call TRBJ2-5; D call uncertain. The end of the DNA aligns better with TRBJ2-7, so the J call may be wrong. CDR1 and CDR2 (germline): SGHRS, YFSETQ. The CDR3 sequence is 15 residues long. The CDR3 region has the DNA TGCGCCAGCAGCCGATTAGATACTCTAGGCTACGAGCAGTACTTC. Translating it yields CASSRLDTLGYEQYF.

This clonotype came up a few times. The CDR3 here is CASSPGNPGTDTQYF. Written as DNA, the CDR3 is TGTGCCAGCAGCCCAGGCAACCCGGGGACAGATACGCAGTATTTT. The rearrangement uses TRBV7-2 and TRBJ2-3; D is possibly TRBD2 (5 bases). Germline V gene lookup returns CDR1 SGHTA and CDR2 FQGNSA. The V and J ends lost 5 bases and 3 bases respectively, with 15 bases between them. This CDR3 is built from 15 residues.

This clonotype occurred a few times. The rearrangement joins TRBV6-6 to TRBJ1-2; 9 bases match TRBD1. CDR1 and CDR2 (germline): MNHNY, SVGAGI (reference sequence). With V trimmed by 2 bases and J by 8 bases, 3 bases remained unmatched. The CDR3 sequence is 13 residues long. The CDR3 loop is CASSYGTGGGYTF. As DNA, the CDR3 is TGTGCCAGCAGTTACGGAACAGGGGGCGGCTACACCTTC.

This chain links TRBV24-1 with TRBJ2-1; tentatively, D is TRBD1 or TRBD2 (5 bases each). There are 16 residues in the CDR3. Germline assignment: CDR1 KGHDR and CDR2 SFDVKD. V dropped 3 bases and J dropped 7 bases, with 18 bases sitting between them. The CDR3 loop is CATSDPEGRERNEQFF. The CDR3, as DNA: TGTGCCACCAGTGATCCCGAGGGACGGGAAAGAAATGAGCAGTTCTTC.

The V and J genes are TRBV18 and TRBJ1-5; D unresolved. CDR3 length: 13 residues. Germline V CDR1 and CDR2: KGHSH, LQKENI. Trimming removed 5 bases from V and 5 bases from J, with 10 bases in between. The CDR3 loop is CASSTTPDQPQHF. The CDR3 DNA reads TGTGCCAGCTCAACAACACCCGATCAGCCCCAGCATTTT.

This clonotype was seen just once. The J gene is TRBJ1-2, the V gene TRBV5-5; D is possibly TRBD1 (6 bases). Germline assignment: CDR1 SGHKS and CDR2 YYEKEE (reference sequence). The V gene lost 5 bases and the J gene lost 0 bases, with 11 bases spanning the gap. The CDR3 length is 14 residues. The CDR3 here is CASRRGGSNYGYTF. The CDR3 region has the DNA TGTGCCAGCAGGAGGGGGGGCTCTAACTATGGCTACACCTTC.

The genes are TRBV3-1 and TRBJ1-5; D remains ambiguous. Trimming cost V 1 base and J 3 bases, with 10 bases left between them. The CDR3 is made up of 15 amino acids. Germline V gene lookup returns CDR1 LGHDT and CDR2 YNNKEL (reference sequence). Here the CDR3 DNA reads TGTGCCAGCAGCCAAGGCCGGTTACCCAATCAGCCCCAGCATTTT. This encodes CASSQGRLPNQPQHF.

V and J are TRBV5-5 and TRBJ2-1, with 8 bases that match TRBD2. The CDR3 runs to 15 residues. With 2 bases clipped from V and 8 bases from J, the junction kept 9 bases outside the gene matches. Germline V gives CDR1 SGHKS, CDR2 YYEKEE (reference sequence). DNA of the CDR3: TGTGCCAGCAGCTTAGGTCTAGCGGGTTCGTATGAGCAGTTCTTC. Its protein is CASSLGLAGSYEQFF.

V usage is TRBV28 and J usage is TRBJ2-7; D gene unclear. Looked up from germline, CDR1 is MDHEN and CDR2 is SYDVKM. CDR3 size: 13 residues. The ends were cut back, 4 bases at V and 4 bases at J, with 11 bases in the middle. CDR3: CASSSGPLYEQYF. The CDR3 DNA is TGTGCCAGCAGTTCCGGACCACTTTACGAGCAGTACTTC.